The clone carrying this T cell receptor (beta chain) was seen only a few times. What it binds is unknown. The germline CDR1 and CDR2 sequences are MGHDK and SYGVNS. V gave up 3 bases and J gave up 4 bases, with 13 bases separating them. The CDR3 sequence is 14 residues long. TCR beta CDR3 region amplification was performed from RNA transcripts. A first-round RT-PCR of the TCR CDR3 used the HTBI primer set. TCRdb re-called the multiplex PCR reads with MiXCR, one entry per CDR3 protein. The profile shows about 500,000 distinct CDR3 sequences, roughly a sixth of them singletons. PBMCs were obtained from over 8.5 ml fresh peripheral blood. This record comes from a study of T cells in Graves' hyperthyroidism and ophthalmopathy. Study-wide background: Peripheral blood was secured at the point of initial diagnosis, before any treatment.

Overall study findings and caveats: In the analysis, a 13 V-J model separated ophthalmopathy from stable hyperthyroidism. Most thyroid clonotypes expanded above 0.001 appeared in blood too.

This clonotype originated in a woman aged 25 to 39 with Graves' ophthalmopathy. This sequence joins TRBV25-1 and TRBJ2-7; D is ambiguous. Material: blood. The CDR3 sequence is CASSDSSTNYEQYF. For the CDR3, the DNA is TGTGCCAGCAGTGATTCGTCGACCAATTACGAGCAGTACTTC.